These T cell receptor beta chains were read from a single sample in a study of identifying expanded T cells in peripheral blood. Clones were read by immunoSEQ multiplex PCR, and TCRdb kept only the in-frame ones, dropping some. There are roughly 100,000 clones in the sample; 88% occur only once, and roughly 14% lies in the top ten. Specimen: blood. The receptor set was obtained from a person aged 18 to 70 in good health. Each CDR3 is given with its conserved first and last residue. A D gene is named only where the DNA matches it firmly. A clone size is listed for some rows: how often the clone was seen (once, few, many), or a class if it is expanded.

J gene | V gene | clone size | D gene | CDR3 protein | CDR3 DNA
TRBJ2-5 | TRBV5-6 | . | TRBD2 | CASSPGASGGWETQYF | TGTGCCAGCAGCCCTGGGGCTAGCGGGGGTTGGGAGACCCAGTACTTC
TRBJ2-7 | TRBV5-4 | . | TRBD1 | CASSSAGGSPYEQYF | TGTGCCAGCAGCTCTGCAGGGGGCTCCCCCTACGAGCAGTACTTC
TRBJ1-2 | TRBV10-1 | . | TRBD1 | CASKGAGPDYTF | TGCGCCAGCAAGGGGGCAGGGCCTGACTACACCTTC
TRBJ1-2 | TRBV18 | . | TRBD1 | CASSPSNGQGALANYGYTF | TGTGCCAGCTCACCATCTAACGGACAGGGGGCACTAGCTAACTATGGCTACACCTTC
TRBJ2-3 | TRBV18 | . | TRBD2 | CASSPPGGEDTQYF | TGTGCCAGCTCTCCCCCGGGAGGAGAAGATACGCAGTATTTT
TRBJ2-5 | TRBV7-2 | . | . | CASSLAVQETQYF | TGTGCCAGCAGCTTAGCGGTCCAAGAGACCCAGTACTTC
TRBJ1-2 | TRBV10-3 | . | . | CAITSGTNYGYTF | TGTGCCATCACTTCCGGGACAAACTATGGCTACACCTTC
TRBJ2-7 | TRBV7-8 | . | TRBD1 | CASSLKGTGIYEQYF | TGTGCCAGCAGCTTAAAGGGGACAGGGATCTACGAGCAGTACTTC
TRBJ2-7 | TRBV2 | . | . | CASSSLGTSVYEQYF | TGTGCCAGCAGTAGCCTAGGGACATCCGTCTACGAGCAGTACTTC
TRBJ1-5 | TRBV18 | . | . | CASSPRTEGNQPQHF | TGTGCCAGCTCACCAAGGACAGAGGGCAATCAGCCCCAGCATTTT
TRBJ2-5 | TRBV7-3 | . | . | CASSLTGERGSQETQYF | TGTGCCAGCAGCTTAACAGGGGAACGGGGCTCCCAAGAGACCCAGTACTTC
TRBJ1-1 | TRBV30 | . | . | CAWSKAVMNTEAFF | TGTGCCTGGAGTAAGGCAGTGATGAACACTGAAGCTTTCTTT
TRBJ2-7 | TRBV7-8 | . | TRBD1 | CASSIRGPYEQYF | TGTGCCAGCAGCATTAGGGGGCCCTACGAGCAGTACTTC
TRBJ2-2 | TRBV11-2 | . | TRBD2 | CASSLTSGRAGDGELFF | TGTGCCAGCAGCTTAACTAGCGGGAGGGCCGGGGACGGGGAGCTGTTTTTT
TRBJ1-2 | TRBV11-2 | . | . | CASSLGRVGNYGYTF | TGTGCCAGCAGCTTAGGTCGGGTGGGGAACTATGGCTACACCTTC
TRBJ2-2 | TRBV10-3 | . | . | CAITKGLDDTGELFF | TGTGCCATCACCAAAGGACTGGACGATACCGGGGAGCTGTTTTTT
TRBJ2-7 | TRBV6-5 | . | . | CASSGGTSYEQYF | TGTGCCAGCAGCGGGGGCACCTCCTACGAGCAGTACTTC
TRBJ2-5 | TRBV18 | . | . | CASSPVGETQYF | TGTGCCAGCTCACCGGTAGGAGAGACCCAGTACTTC
TRBJ2-2 | TRBV5-4 | . | . | CASSLWVATGELFF | TGTGCCAGCAGCTTGTGGGTAGCCACCGGGGAGCTGTTTTTT
TRBJ2-2 | TRBV2 | . | TRBD1 | CASSDGTGPGELFF | TGTGCCAGCAGTGACGGGACAGGGCCCGGGGAGCTGTTTTTT
TRBJ1-1 | TRBV6-5 | . | TRBD1 | CASTATGVPTEAFF | TGTGCCAGCACCGCGACAGGGGTTCCCACTGAAGCTTTCTTT
TRBJ2-1 | TRBV2 | once | TRBD2 | CASRLAGGRYNEQFF | TGTGCCAGCAGGTTAGCGGGCGGCCGGTACAATGAGCAGTTCTTC
TRBJ2-1 | TRBV19 | . | . | CASSIGSYNEQFF | TGTGCCAGTAGTATTGGCTCCTACAATGAGCAGTTCTTC
TRBJ2-5 | TRBV10-3 | . | TRBD1 | CAATGTGKEETQYF | TGTGCCGCAACCGGGACAGGGAAGGAAGAGACCCAGTACTTC
TRBJ1-2 | TRBV4-3 | . | . | CASSQEGSGRGYTF | TGCGCCAGCAGCCAAGAAGGGTCAGGAAGAGGCTACACCTTC
TRBJ2-7 | TRBV5-6 | once | TRBD1 | CASSSRTGGYEQYF | TGTGCCAGCAGCTCGAGGACAGGGGGGTACGAGCAGTACTTC
TRBJ2-1 | TRBV4-2 | . | . | CASSTGNPNYNEQFF | TGTGCCAGCAGCACAGGGAATCCGAACTACAATGAGCAGTTCTTC
TRBJ2-1 | TRBV5-6 | . | . | CASSLPLSNEQFF | TGTGCCAGCAGCTTGCCCTTATCCAATGAGCAGTTCTTC